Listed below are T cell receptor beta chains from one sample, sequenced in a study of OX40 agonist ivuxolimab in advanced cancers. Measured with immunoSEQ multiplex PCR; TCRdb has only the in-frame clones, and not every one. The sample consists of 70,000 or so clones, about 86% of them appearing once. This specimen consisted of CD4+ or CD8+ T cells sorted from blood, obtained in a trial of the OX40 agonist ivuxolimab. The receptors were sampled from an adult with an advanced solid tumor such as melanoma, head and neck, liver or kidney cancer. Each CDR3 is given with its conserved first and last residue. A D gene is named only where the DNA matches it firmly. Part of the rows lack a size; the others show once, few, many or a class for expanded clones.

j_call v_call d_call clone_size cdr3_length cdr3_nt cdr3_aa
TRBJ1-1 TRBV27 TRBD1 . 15 TGTGCCAGCAGTTACCGACAGGGGGTGGACACTGAAGCTTTCTTT CASSYRQGVDTEAFF
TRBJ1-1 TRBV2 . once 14 TGTGCCAGCAGTGTACAGGGACGGGACACTGAAGCTTTCTTT CASSVQGRDTEAFF
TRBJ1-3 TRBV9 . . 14 TGTGCCAGCAGCGTATCAGTCACTGGAAACACCATATATTTT CASSVSVTGNTIYF
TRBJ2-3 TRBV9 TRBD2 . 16 TGTGCCAGCAGCGTAGAGGCTAGCGGGAGAACAGATACGCAGTATTTT CASSVEASGRTDTQYF
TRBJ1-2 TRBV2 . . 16 TGTGCCAGCAGTGATCCCCCGGGGGCTGGTTACTATGGCTACACCTTC CASSDPPGAGYYGYTF
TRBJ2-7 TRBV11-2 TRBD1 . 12 TGTGCCAGCAGCTCGACAGGGGGTGAGCAGTACTTC CASSSTGGEQYF
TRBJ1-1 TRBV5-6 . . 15 TGTGCCAGCAGCTTGGGGCCTCTTATGAACACTGAAGCTTTCTTT CASSLGPLMNTEAFF
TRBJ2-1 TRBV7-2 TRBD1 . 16 TGTGCCAGCAGCTTCCCAGGGGGCGCGGGATACAATGAGCAGTTCTTC CASSFPGGAGYNEQFF
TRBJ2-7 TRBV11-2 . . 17 TGTGCCAGCAGCTTAGATCGCGGGAAGGGATCGCGGCTCGAGCAGTACTTC CASSLDRGKGSRLEQYF
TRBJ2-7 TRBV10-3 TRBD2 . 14 TGTGCCACCATGACTAGCGGGAGCTCCTACGAGCAGTACTTC CATMTSGSSYEQYF
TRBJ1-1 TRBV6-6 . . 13 TGTGCCAGCAGTTTAGGGCAGGGAGCGCAAGCTTTCTTT CASSLGQGAQAFF
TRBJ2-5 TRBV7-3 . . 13 TGTGCCAGCAGTCCAGGTTTAGGGGGGACCCAGTACTTC CASSPGLGGTQYF
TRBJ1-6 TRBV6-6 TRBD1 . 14 TGTGCCAGCCTACCCGGGACAGGGGTTTCACCCCTCCACTTT CASLPGTGVSPLHF
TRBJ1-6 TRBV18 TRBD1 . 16 TGTGCCAGCTCAGCCTTTCCGGACAGGGGGAATTCACCCCTCCACTTT CASSAFPDRGNSPLHF
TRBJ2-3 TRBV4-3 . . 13 TGCGCCAGCAGCCAAGAGAGGGAAGATACGCAGTATTTT CASSQEREDTQYF
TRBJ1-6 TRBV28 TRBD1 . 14 TGTGCCAGCAGCTCAGGGGGAAGTAATTCACCCCTCCACTTT CASSSGGSNSPLHF
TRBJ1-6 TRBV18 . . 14 TGTGCCAGCTCACCAGCGGGGGATGATTCACCCCTCCACTTT CASSPAGDDSPLHF
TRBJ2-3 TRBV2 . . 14 TGTGCCGGGAGGACAGGCTCGCTGACAGATACGCAGTATTTT CAGRTGSLTDTQYF
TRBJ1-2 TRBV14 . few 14 TGTGCCAGCAGCCAACTGGAGGGAAGGGGCGGCTACACCTTC CASSQLEGRGGYTF
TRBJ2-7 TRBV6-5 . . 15 TGTGCCAGCAGTTACTCGACGGGACCTCGCTACGAGCAGTACTTC CASSYSTGPRYEQYF
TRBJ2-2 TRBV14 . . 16 TGTGCCAGCAGCCAAGAGCAGGGTTGGAACACCGGGGAGCTGTTTTTT CASSQEQGWNTGELFF
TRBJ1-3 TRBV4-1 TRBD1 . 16 TGCGCCAGCAGCCTACAGGACAGGGCACTTGGAAACACCATATATTTT CASSLQDRALGNTIYF
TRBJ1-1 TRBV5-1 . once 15 TGCGCCAGCAGCCGTCAGACAGGTGGGGAGGCTGAAGCTTTCTTT CASSRQTGGEAEAFF
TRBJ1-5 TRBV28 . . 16 TGTGCCAGCAGTTCATCGCCCGACAGTAGCAATCAGCCCCAGCATTTT CASSSSPDSSNQPQHF
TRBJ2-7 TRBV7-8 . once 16 TGTGCCAGCAGCTTAGGGGGCCGCGGTCTCCTCAACGAGCAGTACTTC CASSLGGRGLLNEQYF
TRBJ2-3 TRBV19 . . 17 TGTGCCAGTAGTATAGATTTGAGCGGAAGCGGCACAGATACGCAGTATTTT CASSIDLSGSGTDTQYF
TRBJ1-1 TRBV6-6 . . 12 TGTGCCAGCGGAACGATGAGCACTGAAGCTTTCTTT CASGTMSTEAFF
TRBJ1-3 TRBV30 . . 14 TGTGCCTGGTTAGGCGGGGGCTATGGAAACACCATATATTTT CAWLGGGYGNTIYF
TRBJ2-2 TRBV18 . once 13 TGTGCCAGCTCTCGAGAAATGGCCGGGGAGCTGTTTTTT CASSREMAGELFF
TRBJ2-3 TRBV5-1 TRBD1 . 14 TGCGCCAGCAGGGGACAGGTGAACACAGATACGCAGTATTTT CASRGQVNTDTQYF
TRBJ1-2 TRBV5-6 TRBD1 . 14 TGTGCCAGCAGGTTCCGGGACAGGGGCTATGGCTACACCTTC CASRFRDRGYGYTF
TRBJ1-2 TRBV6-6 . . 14 TGTGCCAGCAGTTACTCGAACAGTAACTATGGCTACACCTTC CASSYSNSNYGYTF
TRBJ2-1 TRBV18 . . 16 TGTGCCAGCTCACCTCCGGCTAGCGCAAAGTACAATGAGCAGTTCTTC CASSPPASAKYNEQFF
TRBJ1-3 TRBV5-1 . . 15 TGCGCCAGCAGCTTAGACGGGAGCTCTGGAAACACCATATATTTT CASSLDGSSGNTIYF
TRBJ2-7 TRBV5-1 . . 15 TGCGCCAGCAGCTTGGAGGGCAGGGCCCTTCGCGAGCAGTACTTC CASSLEGRALREQYF
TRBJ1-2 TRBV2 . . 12 TGTGCCAGCAGCGTGAGGCTCTATGGCTACACCTTC CASSVRLYGYTF
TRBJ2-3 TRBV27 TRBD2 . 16 TGTGCCAGCAGTACGACTAGCGGGAGAGGACCAGATACGCAGTATTTT CASSTTSGRGPDTQYF
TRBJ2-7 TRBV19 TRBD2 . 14 TGTGCCAGTAGCCCGGCGGGGGGACCCTACGAGCAGTACTTC CASSPAGGPYEQYF
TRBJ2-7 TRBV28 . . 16 TGTGCCAGCAGTTTATTCGGCGGCTCGAGCTCCTACGAGCAGTACTTC CASSLFGGSSSYEQYF
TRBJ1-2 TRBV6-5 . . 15 TGTGCCAGCATCGACGGGACCCTACTTAACTATGGCTACACCTTC CASIDGTLLNYGYTF
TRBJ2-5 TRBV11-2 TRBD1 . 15 TGTGCCAGCAGCCCCGGACAGGGGGCGACGGAGACCCAGTACTTC CASSPGQGATETQYF
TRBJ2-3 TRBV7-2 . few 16 TGTGCCAGCAGCCCGATGGGGGGCCCAAGCACAGATACGCAGTATTTT CASSPMGGPSTDTQYF
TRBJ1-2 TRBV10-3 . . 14 TGTGCCATCAGTGATGTCAGGGCAAACTATGGCTACACCTTC CAISDVRANYGYTF
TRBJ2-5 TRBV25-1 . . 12 TGTGCCAGCAGTGTGGGCGGAGAGACCCAGTACTTC CASSVGGETQYF
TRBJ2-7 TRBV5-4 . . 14 TGTGCCAGCAGCAAACGGGGGACAGACTACGAGCAGTACTTC CASSKRGTDYEQYF
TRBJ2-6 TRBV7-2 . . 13 TGTGCCAGCAGCTTAGAGAGGGCCAACGTCCTGACTTTC CASSLERANVLTF
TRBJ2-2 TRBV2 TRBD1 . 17 TGTGCCAGCAATCTAACACCGGGACAGAAAAACACCGGGGAGCTGTTTTTT CASNLTPGQKNTGELFF
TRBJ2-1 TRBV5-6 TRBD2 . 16 TGTGCCAGCAGCCCTGGACTAGCGGGTAAATACAATGAGCAGTTCTTC CASSPGLAGKYNEQFF
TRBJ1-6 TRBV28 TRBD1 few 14 TGTGCCAGCACCCAACAGGGGATAAATTCACCCCTCCACTTT CASTQQGINSPLHF
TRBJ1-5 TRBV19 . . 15 TGTGCCAGTAGTATATCTAGGGGCGCGGGTCAGCCCCAGCATTTT CASSISRGAGQPQHF
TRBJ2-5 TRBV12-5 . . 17 TGTGCTAGTGGTTCCGTTCCGTCTCGACAGGATCAAGAGACCCAGTACTTC CASGSVPSRQDQETQYF
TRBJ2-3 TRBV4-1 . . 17 TGCGCCAGCAGTCTCTTAGAGAGACTTGCCCTCGCAGATACGCAGTATTTT CASSLLERLALADTQYF